What follows are 2 T cell receptor beta chains derived from one specimen sequenced in a study of molecular identifiers for immune sequencing clone quantification. Via MiXCR, TCRdb re-called the PCR reads, giving one row per CDR3 protein. In the table there are about half a million distinct CDR3 sequences, about a fifth of which are singletons. Sequenced: naive CD8+ T cells from blood, with Jurkat cell RNA spiked in. Stated subset: FACS-sorted CD8+CD4-CCR7+CD45RA+ naive T cells. These receptors all come from a human donor in good health. Some libraries in this study had Jurkat cell RNA spiked in.

The chain couples TRBV28 to TRBJ2-7; the D gene is possibly TRBD1 (6 bases). There are 14 residues in the CDR3. Germline CDR1 MDHEN, CDR2 SYDVKM. Trimming shortened V by 4 bases and J by 12 bases, and 22 bases separated the two germline ends. The CDR3 loop reads CASSSRDTSTSMYF. The CDR3 DNA follows: TGTGCCAGCAGTTCCCGGGACACGTCCACGAGTATGTACTTC.

This clonotype came up many times. This sequence joins TRBV6-5 and TRBJ2-7, with D uncertain. V dropped 2 bases and J dropped 4 bases, with 9 bases sitting between them. The CDR3 consists of 13 residues. The germline V gene has CDR1 MNHEY and CDR2 SVGAGI. The CDR3 region is CASSYGYGYEQYF. The CDR3 nucleotides read TGTGCCAGCAGTTACGGTTACGGGTACGAGCAGTACTTC.